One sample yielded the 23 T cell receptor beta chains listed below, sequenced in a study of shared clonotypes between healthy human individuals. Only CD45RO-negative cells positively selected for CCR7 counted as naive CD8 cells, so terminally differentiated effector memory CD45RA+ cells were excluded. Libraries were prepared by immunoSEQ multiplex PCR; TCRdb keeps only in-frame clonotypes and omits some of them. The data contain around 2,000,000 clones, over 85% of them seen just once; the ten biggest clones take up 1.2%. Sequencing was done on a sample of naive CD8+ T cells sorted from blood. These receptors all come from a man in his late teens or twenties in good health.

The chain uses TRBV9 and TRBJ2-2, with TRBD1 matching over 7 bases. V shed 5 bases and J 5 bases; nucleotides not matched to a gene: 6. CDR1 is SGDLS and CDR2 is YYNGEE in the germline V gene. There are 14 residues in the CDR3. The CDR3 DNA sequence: TGTGCCAGCAGACCGGAACAGGGGACCGGGGAGCTGTTTTTT. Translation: CASRPEQGTGELFF. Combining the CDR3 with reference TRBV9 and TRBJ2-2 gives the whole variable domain DSGVTQTPKHLITATGQRVTLRCSPRSGDLSVYWYQQSLDQGLQFLIQYYNGEERAKGNILERFSAQQFPDLHSELNLSSLELGDSALYFCASRPEQGTGELFFGEGSRLTVL.

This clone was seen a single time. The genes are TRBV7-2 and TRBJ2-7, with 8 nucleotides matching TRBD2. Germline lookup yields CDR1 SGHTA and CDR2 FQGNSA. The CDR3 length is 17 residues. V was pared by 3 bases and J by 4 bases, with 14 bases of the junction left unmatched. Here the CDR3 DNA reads TGTGCCAGCAGCTTGGGAGATGGGCGGGAGGTAGGGTACGAGCAGTACTTC. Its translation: CASSLGDGREVGYEQYF. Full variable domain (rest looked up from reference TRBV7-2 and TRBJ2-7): GAGVSQSPSNKVTEKGKDVELRCDPISGHTALYWYRQSLGQGLEFLIYFQGNSAPDKSGLPSDRFSAERTGGSVSTLTIQRTQQEDSAVYLCASSLGDGREVGYEQYFGPGTRLTVT.

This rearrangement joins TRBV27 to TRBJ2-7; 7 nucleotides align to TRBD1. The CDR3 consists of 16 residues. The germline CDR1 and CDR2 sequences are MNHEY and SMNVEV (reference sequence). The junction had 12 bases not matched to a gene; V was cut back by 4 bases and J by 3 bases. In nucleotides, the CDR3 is TGTGCCAGCAGTTCCATCTCCCCGACAGGGAACTACGAGCAGTACTTC. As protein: CASSSISPTGNYEQYF.

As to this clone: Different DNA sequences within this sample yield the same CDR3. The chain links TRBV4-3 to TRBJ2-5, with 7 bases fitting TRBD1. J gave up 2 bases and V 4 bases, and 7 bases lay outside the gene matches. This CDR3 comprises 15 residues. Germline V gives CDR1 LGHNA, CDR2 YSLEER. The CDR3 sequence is CASSRLTGAQETQYF. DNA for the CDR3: TGCGCCAGCAGCCGATTAACAGGGGCGCAAGAGACCCAGTACTTC.

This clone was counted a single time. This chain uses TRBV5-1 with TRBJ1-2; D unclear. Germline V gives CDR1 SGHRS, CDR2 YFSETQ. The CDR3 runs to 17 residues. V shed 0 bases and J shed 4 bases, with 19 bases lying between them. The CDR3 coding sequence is TGCGCCAGCAGCTTGGTCGGGCTCCTCTTCTATGGCTATGGCTACACCTTC. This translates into CASSLVGLLFYGYGYTF.

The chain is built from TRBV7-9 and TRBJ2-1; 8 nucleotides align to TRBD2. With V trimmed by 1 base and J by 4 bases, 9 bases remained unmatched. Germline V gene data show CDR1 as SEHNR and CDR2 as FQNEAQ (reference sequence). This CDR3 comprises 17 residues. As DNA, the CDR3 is TGTGCCAGCAGCTTAGTAACTAGCGGAGGTGTGTACAATGAGCAGTTCTTC. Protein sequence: CASSLVTSGGVYNEQFF.

CDR3 sequence: CASSLVTETQYF. The CDR3 DNA reads as TGTGCCAGCAGCTTGGTAACGGAGACCCAGTACTTC. This chain uses TRBV5-6 with TRBJ2-5; no definite D call. The V end lost 0 bases, the J end lost 5 bases, and 5 bases lay between the germline ends. The CDR3 spans 12 residues. Germline V CDR1 and CDR2: SGHDT, YYEEEE.

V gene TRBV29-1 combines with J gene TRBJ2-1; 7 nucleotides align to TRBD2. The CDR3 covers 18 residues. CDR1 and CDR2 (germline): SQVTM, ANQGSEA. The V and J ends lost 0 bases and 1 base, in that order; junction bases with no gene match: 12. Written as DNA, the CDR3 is TGCAGCGTTGAAGACCCCTATCGGGAGCGGGGTTCCTACAATGAGCAGTTCTTC. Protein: CSVEDPYRERGSYNEQFF.

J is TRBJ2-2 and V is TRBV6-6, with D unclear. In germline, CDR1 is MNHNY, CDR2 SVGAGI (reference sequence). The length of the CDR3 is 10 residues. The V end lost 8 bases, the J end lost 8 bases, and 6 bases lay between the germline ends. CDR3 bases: TGTGCCAGCCGCCAGGGGGAGCTGTTTTTT. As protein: CASRQGELFF.

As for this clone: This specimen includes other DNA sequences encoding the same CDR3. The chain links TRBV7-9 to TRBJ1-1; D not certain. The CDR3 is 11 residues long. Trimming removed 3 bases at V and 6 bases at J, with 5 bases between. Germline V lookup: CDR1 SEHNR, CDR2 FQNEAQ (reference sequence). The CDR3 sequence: CASSFGAEAFF. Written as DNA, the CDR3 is TGTGCCAGCAGCTTTGGGGCTGAAGCTTTCTTT.

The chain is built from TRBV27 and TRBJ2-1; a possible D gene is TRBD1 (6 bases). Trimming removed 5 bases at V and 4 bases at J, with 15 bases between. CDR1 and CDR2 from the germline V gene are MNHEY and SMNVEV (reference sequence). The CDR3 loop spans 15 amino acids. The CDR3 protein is CASSAAGTPYNEQFF. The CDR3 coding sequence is TGTGCCAGCAGTGCGGCCGGGACACCATACAATGAGCAGTTCTTC.

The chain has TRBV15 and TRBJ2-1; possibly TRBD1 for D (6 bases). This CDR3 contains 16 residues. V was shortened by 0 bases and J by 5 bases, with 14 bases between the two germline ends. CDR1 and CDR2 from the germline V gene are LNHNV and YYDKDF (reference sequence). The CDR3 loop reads CATSRDWGPRDNEQFF. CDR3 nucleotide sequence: TGTGCCACCAGCAGAGATTGGGGGCCGCGCGACAATGAGCAGTTCTTC.

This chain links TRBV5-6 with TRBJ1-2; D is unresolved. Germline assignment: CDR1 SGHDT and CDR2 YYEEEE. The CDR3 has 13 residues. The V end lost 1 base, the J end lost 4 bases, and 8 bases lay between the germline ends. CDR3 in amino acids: CASSLWETYGYTF. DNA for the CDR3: TGTGCCAGCAGCTTGTGGGAAACCTATGGCTACACCTTC.

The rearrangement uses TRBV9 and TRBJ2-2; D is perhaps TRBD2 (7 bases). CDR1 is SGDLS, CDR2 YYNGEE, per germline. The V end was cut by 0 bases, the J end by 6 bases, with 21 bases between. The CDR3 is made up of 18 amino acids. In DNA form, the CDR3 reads TGTGCCAGCAGCGTAGGAGGGGGGGCAGGGACTCCCTCCGGGGAGCTGTTTTTT. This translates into CASSVGGGAGTPSGELFF. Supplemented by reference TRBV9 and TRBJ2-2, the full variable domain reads DSGVTQTPKHLITATGQRVTLRCSPRSGDLSVYWYQQSLDQGLQFLIQYYNGEERAKGNILERFSAQQFPDLHSELNLSSLELGDSALYFCASSVGGGAGTPSGELFFGEGSRLTVL.

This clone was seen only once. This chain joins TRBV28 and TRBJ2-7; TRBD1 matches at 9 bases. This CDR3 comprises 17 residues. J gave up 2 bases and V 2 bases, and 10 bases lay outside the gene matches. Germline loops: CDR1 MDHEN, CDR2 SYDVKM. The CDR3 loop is CASSLALYGTGPYEQYF. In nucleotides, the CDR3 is TGTGCCAGCAGTTTAGCCCTGTACGGGACAGGGCCCTACGAGCAGTACTTC.

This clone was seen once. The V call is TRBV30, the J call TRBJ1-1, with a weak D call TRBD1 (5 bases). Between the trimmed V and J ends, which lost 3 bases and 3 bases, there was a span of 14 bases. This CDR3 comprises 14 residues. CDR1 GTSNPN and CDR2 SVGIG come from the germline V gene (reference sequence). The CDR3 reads CAWRAGTGYTEAFF. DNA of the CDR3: TGTGCCTGGAGGGCCGGGACGGGATACACTGAAGCTTTCTTT.

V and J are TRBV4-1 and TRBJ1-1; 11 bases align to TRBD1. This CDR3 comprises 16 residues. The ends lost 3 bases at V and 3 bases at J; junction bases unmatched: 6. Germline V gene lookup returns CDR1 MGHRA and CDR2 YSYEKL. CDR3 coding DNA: TGCGCCAGCAGCCACATTGGACAGGGGGCTTACACTGAAGCTTTCTTT. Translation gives CASSHIGQGAYTEAFF.

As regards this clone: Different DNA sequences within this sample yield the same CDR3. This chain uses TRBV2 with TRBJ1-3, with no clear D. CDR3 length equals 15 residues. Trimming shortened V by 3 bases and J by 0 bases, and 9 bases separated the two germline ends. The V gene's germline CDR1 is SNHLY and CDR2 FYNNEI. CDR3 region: CASSDGPSSGNTIYF. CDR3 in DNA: TGTGCCAGCAGTGACGGACCAAGCTCTGGAAACACCATATATTTT.

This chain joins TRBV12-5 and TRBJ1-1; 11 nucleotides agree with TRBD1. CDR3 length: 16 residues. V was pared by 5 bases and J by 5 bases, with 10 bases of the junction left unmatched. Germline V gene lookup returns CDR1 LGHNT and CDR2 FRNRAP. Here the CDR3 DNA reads TGTGCTAGTGGTCCGTCCCCGGGACAGGGGGAGACTGAAGCTTTCTTT. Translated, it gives CASGPSPGQGETEAFF.

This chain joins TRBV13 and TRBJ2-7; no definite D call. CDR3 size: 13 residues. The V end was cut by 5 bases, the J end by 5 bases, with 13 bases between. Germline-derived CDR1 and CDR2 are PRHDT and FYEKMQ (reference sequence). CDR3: CASSPGQPHEQYF. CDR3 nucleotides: TGTGCCAGCAGCCCTGGGCAGCCGCACGAGCAGTACTTC. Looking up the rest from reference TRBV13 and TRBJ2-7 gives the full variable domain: AAGVIQSPRHLIKEKRETATLKCYPIPRHDTVYWYQQGPGQDPQFLISFYEKMQSDKGSIPDRFSAQQFSDYHSELNMSSLELGDSALYFCASSPGQPHEQYFGPGTRLTVT.

CDR3 sequence: CASSHSPEGEYNEQFF. CDR3 nucleotide sequence: TGTGCCAGTAGTCACTCCCCGGAAGGGGAATACAATGAGCAGTTCTTC. The J gene is TRBJ2-1, the V gene TRBV19; TRBD1 is a possible D gene (5 bases). The V and J ends lost 5 bases and 4 bases respectively, with 18 bases between them. The CDR3 length is 16 residues. CDR1 is LNHDA and CDR2 is SQIVND in the germline V gene (reference sequence).

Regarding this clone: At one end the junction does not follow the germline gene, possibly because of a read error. This CDR3 is CASSNSYNEQFF. In nucleotides, the CDR3 is TGTGCTAGCAGCAACTCCTACAATGAGCAGTTCTTC. The genes are TRBV7-7 and TRBJ2-1, with unresolved D. From germline, CDR1 is SSHAT and CDR2 FNYEAQ (reference sequence). CDR3 length equals 12 residues.

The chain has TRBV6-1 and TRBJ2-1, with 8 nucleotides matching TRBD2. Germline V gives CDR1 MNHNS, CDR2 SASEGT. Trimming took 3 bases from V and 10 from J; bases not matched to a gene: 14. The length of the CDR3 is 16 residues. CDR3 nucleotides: TGTGCCAGCAGTGATCAGCGGGGGCATTCTTCGGGAGAGCAGTTCTTC. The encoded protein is CASSDQRGHSSGEQFF.